What follows are 5 T cell receptor beta chains derived from one specimen sequenced in a study of PD-L1 blockade in urothelial cancer. Time point defined: pretreatment peripheral blood. Method: immunoSEQ multiplex PCR; TCRdb's copy keeps in-frame clones and lacks some. The sample includes 58,000 or so clones, approximately 81% seen only once; the top ten take about 2.9%. This material consisted of PBMCs, taken around atezolizumab (anti-PD-L1) treatment. Every receptor here comes from a man between 65 and 85 years old with urothelial cancer.

This chain connects TRBV6-5 to TRBJ2-7, with TRBD1 matching over 7 bases. The CDR3 length is 14 residues. Losses at the gene ends were 0 bases for V and 2 bases for J; bases not matched to a gene: 1. Germline CDR1 MNHEY, CDR2 SVGAGI. CDR3 protein: CASSYSQGAYEQYF. CDR3 in DNA: TGTGCCAGCAGTTACTCCCAGGGGGCCTACGAGCAGTACTTC.

The chain uses TRBV12-5 and TRBJ2-7, with D tentatively TRBD2 (5 bases). Germline V gene data show CDR1 as LGHNT and CDR2 as FRNRAP. This CDR3 has 13 amino acids. V lost 5 bases, J lost 5 bases, and 13 bases lay in between. The DNA of the CDR3 is TGTGCTAGTGGTACAAGCCCGGGGAACGAGCAGTACTTC. Protein product: CASGTSPGNEQYF.

The V gene is TRBV5-1, the J gene TRBJ2-5, with TRBD2 matching 11 bases. The CDR3 extends over 15 amino acids. CDR1 SGHRS and CDR2 YFSETQ come from the germline V gene. J was trimmed by 7 bases and V by 0 bases; bases with no gene match: 5. CDR3 protein: CASSLEVAGGGTQYF. The DNA of the CDR3 is TGCGCCAGCAGCTTGGAAGTAGCGGGAGGGGGGACCCAGTACTTC.

The chain employs TRBV6-1 and TRBJ2-2, with TRBD2 identical over 9 bases. The CDR3 runs 14 residues. V shed 6 bases and J 3 bases; nucleotides not matched to a gene: 2. Germline loops: CDR1 MNHNS, CDR2 SASEGT. The DNA of the CDR3 is TGTGCCAGCAGCTTAGCGGGAGACACCGGGGAGCTGTTTTTT. Translation gives CASSLAGDTGELFF.

The chain links TRBV5-6 to TRBJ2-5; TRBD2 matches at 11 bases. Germline CDR1 SGHDT, CDR2 YYEEEE. Trimming removed 3 bases from V and 3 bases from J; junction bases left unmatched: 1. CDR3 length equals 14 residues. CDR3 nucleotide sequence: TGTGCCAGCAGCTCACTAGCGGGAGAAGAGACCCAGTACTTC. Translation gives CASSSLAGEETQYF.